Listed below are T cell receptor beta chains from one sample, sequenced in a study of blood T cell repertoires in COVID-19. TCRdb keeps only in-frame clones here, not all; method: immunoSEQ multiplex PCR. This sample carries hundreds of thousands of clones, 83% of them seen once, and the ten largest clones take approximately 4.9%. The sequenced material came from PBMCs or T cells enriched from blood (not recorded which). All receptors derive from a woman in her 50s who had been exposed to COVID-19. Each CDR3 is given with its conserved first and last residue. Each record gives: clone size, V gene, J gene, D gene, CDR3 protein, CDR3 DNA. A D gene is named only where the DNA matches it firmly. Size is stated for part of the rows, as once, few or many counts, or as a class when the clone is expanded.

size: once; V: TRBV29-1; J: TRBJ1-1; D: -; CDR3: CSGGLGLGTEAFF; DNA: TGCAGCGGGGGACTGGGGCTGGGCACTGAAGCTTTCTTT
size: -; V: TRBV19; J: TRBJ1-1; D: TRBD1; CDR3: CASLGGAETEAFF; DNA: TGTGCCAGCCTAGGGGGCGCTGAGACTGAAGCTTTCTTT
size: -; V: TRBV2; J: TRBJ1-6; D: TRBD1; CDR3: CASSEGQGGSPLHF; DNA: TGTGCCAGCAGTGAAGGACAGGGTGGATCACCCCTCCACTTT
size: many; V: TRBV7-3; J: TRBJ1-3; D: -; CDR3: CASSPSGGNTIYF; DNA: TGTGCCAGCAGCCCTTCGGGAGGAAACACCATATATTTT
size: -; V: TRBV27; J: TRBJ1-5; D: TRBD1; CDR3: CASSFTGQGVEQPQHF; DNA: TGTGCCAGCAGTTTTACGGGACAGGGTGTAGAACAGCCCCAGCATTTT
size: -; V: TRBV7-9; J: TRBJ1-5; D: -; CDR3: CASSFSLEPQHF; DNA: TGTGCCAGCAGCTTTAGTCTGGAGCCCCAGCATTTT
size: -; V: TRBV5-4; J: TRBJ1-2; D: TRBD1; CDR3: CASSLGTGDYGYTF; DNA: TGTGCCAGCAGCTTAGGGACAGGGGACTATGGCTACACCTTC
size: -; V: TRBV12-3/TRBV12-4; J: TRBJ1-4; D: -; CDR3: CASSPRPRGRLFF; DNA: TGTGCCAGCAGTCCCCGGCCCAGAGGAAGACTGTTTTTT
size: -; V: TRBV10-1; J: TRBJ1-1; D: -; CDR3: CASSSRSGGNTEAFF; DNA: TGCGCCAGCAGTTCACGGTCCGGGGGAAACACTGAAGCTTTCTTT
size: -; V: TRBV19; J: TRBJ1-1; D: -; CDR3: CASSVGGKGNTEAFF; DNA: TGTGCCAGTAGTGTCGGGGGGAAGGGGAACACTGAAGCTTTCTTT
size: -; V: TRBV18; J: TRBJ2-5; D: -; CDR3: CASSPDQPGSQYF; DNA: TGTGCCAGCTCACCCGATCAGCCCGGGTCCCAGTACTTC
size: once; V: TRBV19; J: TRBJ2-7; D: TRBD2; CDR3: CASSYAGGRNEQYF; DNA: TGTGCCAGTAGTTACGCGGGGGGCAGGAACGAGCAGTACTTC